Here is one TCR beta chain with its context. Produced via immunoSEQ multiplex PCR; TCRdb's table is partial and in-frame only. This table has 430,000 or so clones, roughly 84% appearing once. Germline CDR1 is SGHNT and CDR2 is YYREEE (reference sequence). V lost 7 bases and J 1 base, leaving 16 bases between the germline ends. CDR3 length equals 15 residues. This record belongs to a study of blood T cell repertoires in COVID-19. Within 2 weeks before study entry, exposed participants met a COVID-19 case. The V gene is TRBV5-4, the J gene TRBJ2-3; tentative D call: TRBD1 (5 bases). This receptor was obtained from a woman in her late teens or twenties who had been exposed to COVID-19. The specimen was PBMCs or T cells enriched from blood (not recorded which). The CDR3 loop is CASYTGAGRTDTQYF. CDR3 in DNA: TGTGCCAGCTACACAGGAGCAGGTCGCACAGATACGCAGTATTTT.